Below, one TCR beta chain is given with its context. What it binds is unknown. The CDR3 is made up of 13 amino acids. The germline CDR1 and CDR2 sequences are MNHEY and SVGAGI. J gave up 3 bases and V 5 bases, and 4 bases lay outside the gene matches. This sample stems from a study of cytomegalovirus exposure and HLA in healthy donors. Study-wide context: Across under 450 genotyped donors, about 86% landed in the Caucasian-associated ancestry cluster.

PCR amplification relied on 60 Vbeta primers (plus 13 Jbeta primers). The protocol was immunoSEQ multiplex PCR, while the TCRdb copy is restricted to in-frame clones and leaves out a portion. This table lists around 200,000 clones. Overall study results and limits: Being productive about 87% or about 30% of the time was typical of most TCR beta V segments in an earlier analysis. Sequencing likely generated an artifact that appeared as a cluster of highly shared sequence variants.

What was sequenced was PBMCs. The rearrangement uses TRBV6-5 and TRBJ2-7, with 7 bases fitting TRBD1. The TCR sequence derives from a woman aged 25 to 39 in good health and CMV-seropositive. The CDR3: CASSRTGYYEQYF. The CDR3 DNA reads TGTGCCAGCAGTCGGACAGGCTACTACGAGCAGTACTTC.